This paragraph reports one T cell receptor beta chain. The entry originates in a study of regulatory T cells in long-lasting Graves disease. The wider study: Newly diagnosed Graves' patients had taken antithyroid drugs under 3 months.

TCR beta libraries were built with iRepertoire HTBI primers and Arm-PCR of CDR3 regions. TCRdb re-analysed the multiplex PCR reads in MiXCR, keeping a single row per CDR3 protein. This sample yields around 400,000 distinct CDR3 sequences, of which around 15% are seen a single time; about 20% belongs to the top ten. Sample time point: newly diagnosed GD, antithyroid drugs for less than 3 months. After RNA was extracted from PBMCs, the TCR library was made from it. Graves' disease diagnoses followed American Thyroid Association guidelines. Roughly 10 milliliters of peripheral blood were drawn into EDTA tubes. The CDR3 has 11 amino acids. Between the trimmed V and J ends, which lost 2 bases and 12 bases, there was a span of 10 bases. Looked up from germline, CDR1 is SGHAT and CDR2 is FQNNGV.

The rearrangement uses TRBV11-2 and TRBJ1-1; the D is unclear. The sequenced sample was peripheral blood mononuclear cells (PBMCs), obtained at new diagnosis, from a patient treated with antithyroid drugs. The sequence was collected from a female donor with Graves disease. DNA of the CDR3: TGTGCCAGCAGCTTATACTCCCCTACTTTCTTT. Its translation is CASSLYSPTFF.